A selection of T cell receptor beta chains follows, all from one sample in a study of blood T cell repertoires in COVID-19. Sequencing was performed with immunoSEQ multiplex PCR; in TCRdb, only in-frame clones are kept and a portion is missing. The repertoire includes roughly 150,000 clones, about 80% of them detected once, and roughly 0.56% sits in the top ten. Sample: peripheral blood. The receptors derive from a man aged 55 to 70 with acute or convalescent COVID-19. The CDR3 runs from the conserved cysteine through the conserved F or W. D genes are given only for firm matches. Size values are once, few and many counts, or a class for expanded clones, and some rows have none.

V: TRBV6-2/TRBV6-3; J: TRBJ2-1; size: .; D: .; CDR3: CASSYFGGSSYNEQFF; DNA: TGTGCCAGCAGTTACTTTGGGGGGAGCTCCTACAATGAGCAGTTCTTC
V: TRBV6-5; J: TRBJ1-1; size: .; D: .; CDR3: CASENRVSAEAFF; DNA: TGTGCCAGCGAGAACAGGGTTAGTGCTGAAGCTTTCTTT
V: TRBV5-1; J: TRBJ1-3; size: .; D: TRBD1; CDR3: CASSLRTGSSGNTIYF; DNA: TGCGCCAGCAGCTTGAGGACAGGCAGCTCTGGAAACACCATATATTTT
V: TRBV5-4; J: TRBJ1-4; size: .; D: .; CDR3: CASSFGAGENEKLFF; DNA: TGTGCCAGCAGCTTTGGGGCAGGGGAAAATGAAAAACTGTTTTTT
V: TRBV7-3; J: TRBJ2-6; size: once; D: .; CDR3: CASSPGQSSGANVLTF; DNA: TGTGCCAGCAGCCCAGGACAGAGCTCTGGGGCCAACGTCCTGACTTTC
V: TRBV5-4; J: TRBJ2-5; size: .; D: TRBD1; CDR3: CASSQTGQGAETQYF; DNA: TGTGCCAGCAGCCAAACGGGACAGGGGGCCGAGACCCAGTACTTC
V: TRBV7-2; J: TRBJ2-7; size: .; D: .; CDR3: CASSLSQGTYEQYF; DNA: TGTGCCAGCAGCTTATCCCAGGGAACCTACGAGCAGTACTTC
V: TRBV6-5; J: TRBJ1-1; size: .; D: .; CDR3: CASSFLQGNTEAFF; DNA: TGTGCCAGCAGTTTCCTACAGGGAAACACTGAAGCTTTCTTT
V: TRBV4-1; J: TRBJ2-1; size: .; D: .; CDR3: CASSQGLAMDEQFF; DNA: TGCGCCAGCAGCCAGGGTCTAGCAATGGATGAGCAGTTCTTC
V: TRBV9; J: TRBJ1-1; size: .; D: TRBD1; CDR3: CASSGQGAGTEAFF; DNA: TGTGCCAGCAGCGGGCAGGGGGCGGGCACTGAAGCTTTCTTT
V: TRBV19; J: TRBJ2-3; size: .; D: TRBD1; CDR3: CASSNRGPDTQYF; DNA: TGTGCCAGTAGCAACAGGGGTCCAGATACGCAGTATTTT
V: TRBV6-2/TRBV6-3; J: TRBJ2-7; size: .; D: .; CDR3: CASSSPPHEQYF; DNA: TGTGCCAGCAGTTCCCCCCCTCACGAGCAGTACTTC
V: TRBV7-2; J: TRBJ2-5; size: few; D: .; CDR3: CASSSRVQETQYF; DNA: TGTGCCAGCAGCTCGCGTGTCCAAGAGACCCAGTACTTC
V: TRBV4-3; J: TRBJ2-7; size: .; D: TRBD1; CDR3: CASSQEGQGVYEQYF; DNA: TGCGCCAGCAGCCAGGAAGGACAGGGGGTGTACGAGCAGTACTTC
V: TRBV5-4; J: TRBJ2-5; size: .; D: TRBD2; CDR3: CASSAGTSGGAQETQYF; DNA: TGTGCCAGCAGCGCCGGGACTAGCGGGGGCGCCCAAGAGACCCAGTACTTC
V: TRBV28; J: TRBJ1-5; size: once; D: TRBD1; CDR3: CASRGQAGFNQPQHF; DNA: TGTGCCAGCAGGGGACAGGCTGGCTTCAATCAGCCCCAGCATTTT